The next 17 T cell receptor beta chains were all read from a single sample in a study of low-dose radiotherapy and immunotherapy resistance in tumors. Priming of first-strand cDNA relied on TRAV- and TRBV-specific primers (covering alpha and beta chains). The TCRs were subjected to amplification over around 18 PCR cycles employing a constant-region primer in conjunction with a V-primer adapter. TCRdb used MiXCR to reprocess the reads, holding one entry per CDR3 protein. The data show fewer than 7,500 distinct CDR3 sequences, with roughly 84% seen just once and approximately 6.3% held by the top ten. These receptors were taken from a human donor with advanced metastatic prostate, ovarian, gallbladder or colorectal cancer (not recorded which). This table probably holds off-target reads from a library built for another chain.

This clonotype was found once. The rearrangement links TRBV20-1 to TRBJ2-1; the D call may be TRBD1 or TRBD2 (6 bases each). The CDR3 spans 15 residues. The germline gives CDR1 DFQATT, CDR2 SNEGSKA (reference sequence). V dropped 3 bases and J dropped 6 bases, with 18 bases sitting between them. DNA for the CDR3: TGCAGTGCTAGTGAATTTTGGGGGGCGGTCAATGAGCAGTTCTTC. Residues: CSASEFWGAVNEQFF.

This chain connects TRBV20-1 to TRBJ2-1; 9 bases match TRBD2. J lost 5 bases, V lost 3 bases, and 5 bases had no gene match. This CDR3 spans 14 amino acids. Germline V gene lookup returns CDR1 DFQATT and CDR2 SNEGSKA (reference sequence). The CDR3 reads CSASPSGDNNEQFF. CDR3 coding DNA: TGCAGTGCTAGTCCTAGCGGGGACAACAATGAGCAGTTCTTC.

This chain uses TRBV29-1 with TRBJ2-5; TRBD1 matches at 7 bases. CDR1 is SQVTM and CDR2 is ANQGSEA in the germline V gene. This CDR3 contains 13 residues. V gave up 7 bases and J gave up 2 bases; unmatched junction bases: 7. The chain's CDR3 is CSASPGQQETQYF. The CDR3 DNA sequence: TGCAGCGCATCCCCGGGACAGCAAGAGACCCAGTACTTC.

This clonotype was seen a handful of times. The rearrangement uses TRBV5-6 and TRBJ2-7; D is unresolved. Germline CDR1 and CDR2: SGHDT and YYEEEE. V was cut by 4 bases and J by 1 base, with 12 bases left in between. CDR3 length: 14 residues. The CDR3 is CASSPPGPSYEQYF. In DNA form, the CDR3 reads TGTGCCAGCAGCCCTCCTGGGCCGTCCTACGAGCAGTACTTC.

The CDR3 sequence: CASSLAGLNNEQFF. The CDR3 nucleotides are TGTGCCAGCAGCCTAGCGGGTCTCAACAATGAGCAGTTCTTC. The chain links TRBV5-3 to TRBJ2-1; TRBD2 matches 8 bases. TRBV5-3 is designated an ORF whose function remains uncertain. The CDR3 covers 14 residues. Trimming took 8 bases from V and 5 from J; bases not matched to a gene: 9.

The V and J genes are TRBV5-6 and TRBJ1-1; D possibly corresponds to TRBD1 (6 bases). Trimming pared 4 bases from V and 9 bases from J, leaving 13 bases between. The CDR3 consists of 12 residues. Looked up from germline, CDR1 is SGHDT and CDR2 is YYEEEE. The CDR3 sequence is CASSVEDRKAFF. In DNA, the CDR3 is TGTGCCAGCAGCGTTGAGGACAGAAAAGCTTTCTTT.

This clonotype was counted a single time. The rearrangement uses TRBV5-3 and TRBJ2-1; 12 nucleotides match TRBD2. TRBV5-3 is given ORF status, its function remaining uncertain. V lost 8 bases, J lost 0 bases, and 15 bases stayed unmatched. The CDR3 has 19 amino acids. CDR3 in DNA: TGTGCCAGCAGCGGATCACTAGCGGGGGGACTCTTCTCCTACAATGAGCAGTTCTTC. This translates into CASSGSLAGGLFSYNEQFF.

This rearrangement joins TRBV5-1 to TRBJ2-5; D not certain. This CDR3 has 14 residues. Trimming removed 6 bases from V and 3 bases from J, with 15 bases in between. Germline-derived CDR1 and CDR2 are SGHRS and YFSETQ. CDR3 sequence reads: CASTLGGGEETQYF. Here the CDR3 DNA reads TGCGCCAGCACCCTTGGTGGCGGAGAAGAGACCCAGTACTTC.

The chain combines TRBV11-2 with TRBJ2-3; TRBD1 aligns across 7 bases. Trimming cost V 5 bases and J 4 bases; bases outside gene matches: 3. The CDR3 covers 13 residues. CDR1 and CDR2 (germline): SGHAT, FQNNGV. In DNA, the CDR3 is TGTGCCAGCAGCGACAGGGACCCAGATACGCAGTATTTT. The encoded protein is CASSDRDPDTQYF.

The CDR3 DNA reads TGTGCCAGCAGTGAGGACAGGGTGGACTACGAGCAGTACTTC. Translation gives CASSEDRVDYEQYF. The chain carries TRBV2 and TRBJ2-7, with 8 nucleotides matching TRBD1. V lost 3 bases to trimming and J lost 3 bases; unmatched junction nucleotides: 4. The V gene's germline CDR1 is SNHLY and CDR2 FYNNEI. CDR3 length: 14 residues.

The chain couples TRBV20-1 to TRBJ1-1; 7 bases align to TRBD1. Germline CDR1 is DFQATT and CDR2 is SNEGSKA (reference sequence). This CDR3 spans 11 amino acids. V was clipped by 6 bases and J by 6 bases; unmatched bases: 4. This chain's CDR3 is CSAYQGAEAFF. The CDR3 DNA sequence: TGCAGTGCGTACCAGGGGGCTGAAGCTTTCTTT.

The J gene is TRBJ1-4, the V gene TRBV18; perhaps TRBD1 as D (6 bases). With 3 bases removed from V and 5 bases from J, the gap between germline ends came to 13 bases. This CDR3 has 15 residues. Germline-derived CDR1 and CDR2 are KGHSH and LQKENI. As DNA, the CDR3 is TGTGCCAGCTCACCTGACAGGACCCGGAATGAAAAACTGTTTTTT. Amino acids: CASSPDRTRNEKLFF. The variable domain in full, with the rest retrieved from reference TRBV18 and TRBJ1-4, is NAGVMQNPRHLVRRRGQEARLRCSPMKGHSHVYWYRQLPEEGLKFMVYLQKENIIDESGMPKERFSAEFPKEGPSILRIQQVVRGDSAAYFCASSPDRTRNEKLFFGSGTQLSVL.

This clonotype has just a few counts. V and J are TRBV6-2 or TRBV6-3 and TRBJ1-1, with D possibly TRBD1 on 5 matching bases. This CDR3 spans 14 amino acids. V was shortened by 2 bases and J by 0 bases, with 7 bases between the two germline ends. CDR1 is MNHEY, CDR2 SVGEGT, per germline. The CDR3 reads CASSYGAMNTEAFF. The CDR3 DNA follows: TGTGCCAGCAGTTACGGGGCGATGAACACTGAAGCTTTCTTT.

The gene calls are TRBV5-1 and TRBJ2-1; 8 bases align to TRBD2. From germline, CDR1 is SGHRS and CDR2 YFSETQ. The CDR3 has 12 residues. The V and J ends lost 7 bases and 5 bases, in that order; junction bases with no gene match: 2. CDR3: CASEAGDNEQFF. The CDR3 DNA sequence: TGCGCCAGCGAAGCGGGGGACAATGAGCAGTTCTTC.

The chain recombines TRBV6-1 with TRBJ2-7; 7 bases are shared with TRBD1. The length of the CDR3 is 13 residues. V lost 5 bases and J lost 9; bases outside the gene matches: 10. Germline CDR1 reads MNHNS; CDR2 reads SASEGT. The CDR3 DNA reads as TGTGCCAGCAGTCCGGGACAGCTTTTTGGGCAGTACTTC. Protein: CASSPGQLFGQYF.

This chain connects TRBV12-3 or TRBV12-4 to TRBJ1-1, with D perhaps matching TRBD1 (5 bases). CDR3 length: 14 amino acids. V was cut by 6 bases and J by 2 bases, with 13 bases left in between. The CDR3 nucleotides are TGTGCCAGCAGAACTACAGGAGGAAACACTGAAGCTTTCTTT. This translates into CASRTTGGNTEAFF.

The gene calls are TRBV20-1 and TRBJ1-2; 9 nucleotides agree with TRBD1. Germline trimming cut 6 bases from V and 2 bases from J; bases unmatched to any gene: 4. Looked up from germline, CDR1 is DFQATT and CDR2 is SNEGSKA (reference sequence). CDR3 length equals 13 residues. The CDR3 loop is CSAPGQGNYGYTF. The CDR3 DNA reads as TGCAGTGCGCCTGGACAGGGGAACTATGGCTACACCTTC.